This T cell receptor beta chain derives from a study of Graves' ophthalmopathy and Graves' hyperthyroidism. Ineligible for inclusion were patients with other autoimmune diseases, uncontrolled infections, pregnancy or lactation. For repertoire sequencing, the TCR beta CDR3 regions were amplified from RNA transcripts. First-round RT-PCR relied on HTBI primers, and a second-round multiplex PCR came next. A single record per CDR3 protein comes from TCRdb applying MiXCR to the multiplex PCR reads. The sample consists of 450,000 to 600,000 distinct CDR3 sequences, just under 40% of them appearing once. CDR1 SGHRS and CDR2 YFSETQ come from the germline V gene. V was clipped by 0 bases and J by 0 bases, with 12 bases between them. CDR3 length: 16 residues. This clonotype was observed a few times.

The sample taken for sequencing was peripheral blood or thyroid tissue (not recorded which). The sequence was obtained from an adult man with Graves' hyperthyroidism. The chain employs TRBV5-1 and TRBJ1-1; perhaps TRBD1 as D (6 bases). The CDR3 loop reads CASSLGPGAMNTEAFF. For the CDR3, the DNA is TGCGCCAGCAGCTTGGGTCCAGGGGCAATGAACACTGAAGCTTTCTTT.